The 26 T cell receptor beta chains below were found in one sample sequenced in a study of cytomegalovirus exposure and HLA in healthy donors. The primer mix had 60 Vbeta and 13 Jbeta primers. Repertoires were generated with immunoSEQ multiplex PCR, while TCRdb's copy carries only in-frame clones and drops some. The sample contains over 150,000 clones, over 75% of which appear only once. Sequences were obtained from PBMCs. These receptors all stem from a boy under 10 years old in good health and CMV-seronegative.

The chain combines TRBV4-1 with TRBJ2-5; TRBD1 matches at 7 bases. Germline loops: CDR1 MGHRA, CDR2 YSYEKL. This CDR3 comprises 16 residues. Germline trimming cut 4 bases from V and 4 bases from J; bases unmatched to any gene: 12. This chain's CDR3 is CASSPGTAKDPETQYF. The CDR3 DNA sequence: TGCGCCAGCAGCCCCGGGACAGCCAAAGATCCAGAGACCCAGTACTTC.

The chain joins TRBV5-1 to TRBJ1-6, with 7 nucleotides matching TRBD1. The junction had 3 bases not matched to a gene; V was cut back by 0 bases and J by 6 bases. The CDR3 extends over 15 amino acids. Per germline, CDR1 SGHRS and CDR2 YFSETQ. CDR3 bases: TGCGCCAGCAGCTTGGAGGGGGCTGGTAATTCACCCCTCCACTTT. Translation gives CASSLEGAGNSPLHF.

The chain combines TRBV7-9 with TRBJ1-2; TRBD1 matches at 11 bases. V shed 5 bases and J 8 bases; nucleotides not matched to a gene: 7. This CDR3 region has 14 residues. CDR1 and CDR2 (germline): SEHNR, FQNEAQ (reference sequence). The CDR3 region has the DNA TGTGCCAGCAGCGAGGGACAGGGGGTGGGAGGCTACACCTTC. Translated, it gives CASSEGQGVGGYTF.

The V and J genes are TRBV29-1 and TRBJ2-3; 8 positions match TRBD2. The CDR3 is 16 amino acids. The germline CDR1 and CDR2 sequences are SQVTM and ANQGSEA. Trimming cost V 4 bases and J 2 bases; bases outside gene matches: 11. The CDR3 sequence: CSVGAKLADYTDTQYF. Written as DNA, the CDR3 is TGCAGCGTTGGCGCAAAACTAGCGGACTACACAGATACGCAGTATTTT.

The chain is built from TRBV5-1 and TRBJ1-2; 7 bases agree with TRBD1. There are 14 residues in the CDR3. CDR1 SGHRS and CDR2 YFSETQ come from the germline V gene. The V gene end was trimmed by 1 base and the J gene end by 4 bases; junction bases not matched to a gene: 4. The CDR3: CASSLPDRVYGYTF. CDR3 in DNA: TGCGCCAGCAGCTTGCCTGACAGGGTCTATGGCTACACCTTC.

This clone was detected only a few times. The gene calls are TRBV4-1 and TRBJ2-2; the D is unclear. V lost 0 bases, J lost 7 bases, and 6 bases lay in between. This CDR3 has 13 residues. Germline CDR1 MGHRA, CDR2 YSYEKL. The CDR3 DNA sequence: TGCGCCAGCAGCCAAGAATCCGGCGGGGAGCTGTTTTTT. Protein sequence: CASSQESGGELFF.

V is TRBV21-1 and J is TRBJ1-1; no check of the table's D call, TRBD1, against the DNA was made. TRBV21-1 is a listed pseudogene. This CDR3 is 20 amino acids long. CDR3 amino acids: CASSKGTGDPSRPVNTEAFF. The CDR3 DNA reads as TGTGCCAGCAGCAAAGGCACAGGGGACCCCTCCCGTCCGGTGAACACTGAAGCTTTCTTT.

V is TRBV7-3 and J is TRBJ2-1, with TRBD2 matching 8 bases. This CDR3 region has 13 residues. CDR1 is SGHTA and CDR2 is FQGTGA in the germline V gene. The V gene end was trimmed by 8 bases and the J gene end by 9 bases; junction bases not matched to a gene: 9. DNA of the CDR3: TGTGCCAGCTCGGGGGGGGCCGACGCTGAGCAGTTCTTC. Translation: CASSGGADAEQFF.

The J gene is TRBJ1-6, the V gene TRBV25-1; TRBD1 aligns across 7 bases. The CDR3 has 15 residues. V lost 1 base, J lost 7 bases, and 4 bases stayed unmatched. CDR1 MGHDK and CDR2 SYGVNS come from the germline V gene. CDR3 sequence reads: CASSESETGNSPLHF. CDR3 coding DNA: TGTGCCAGCAGTGAATCCGAGACAGGGAATTCACCCCTCCACTTT. The whole variable domain, remainder taken from reference TRBV25-1 and TRBJ1-6, is EADIYQTPRYLVIGTGKKITLECSQTMGHDKMYWYQQDPGMELHLIHYSYGVNSTEKGDLSSESTVSRIRTEHFPLTLESARPSHTSQYLCASSESETGNSPLHFGNGTRLTVT.

The chain carries TRBV5-8 and TRBJ1-6; D gene ambiguous. The CDR3 is 14 amino acids. The germline V gene has CDR1 SGHTS and CDR2 YDEGEE. Trimming removed 0 bases from V and 9 bases from J, with 10 bases in between. CDR3 DNA: TGTGCCAGCAGCTTGGATCGGGAAGGTTCACCCCTCCACTTT. Amino acids: CASSLDREGSPLHF.

The chain combines TRBV7-9 with TRBJ2-7; D unresolved. Germline CDR1 and CDR2: SEHNR and FQNEAQ (reference sequence). The CDR3 has 14 amino acids. The V end lost 5 bases, the J end lost 2 bases, and 13 bases lay between the germline ends. In DNA form, the CDR3 reads TGTGCCAGCAGCCTCGACTCCCGAACCTACGAGCAGTACTTC. The encoded protein is CASSLDSRTYEQYF.

This chain connects TRBV7-9 to TRBJ2-6; tentative D call: TRBD1 (6 bases). From germline, CDR1 is SEHNR and CDR2 FQNEAQ (reference sequence). V lost 4 bases, J lost 0 bases, and 13 bases lay in between. The CDR3 spans 17 residues. The CDR3, as DNA: TGTGCCAGCAGCTCGACGGACAGAAGCTCTGGGGCCAACGTCCTGACTTTC. Protein: CASSSTDRSSGANVLTF.

This clone was found a few times. V is TRBV7-9 and J is TRBJ2-2; 9 bases agree with TRBD1. Germline V CDR1 and CDR2: SEHNR, FQNEAQ (reference sequence). The CDR3 spans 16 residues. With V trimmed by 4 bases and J by 6 bases, 9 bases remained unmatched. DNA of the CDR3: TGTGCCAGCAGCTCGGGACAGGGAGGTATTTCCGGGGAGCTGTTTTTT. It is translated as CASSSGQGGISGELFF.

The chain recombines TRBV25-1 with TRBJ2-5; 7 bases agree with TRBD1. Germline-derived CDR1 and CDR2 are MGHDK and SYGVNS. The ends lost 6 bases at V and 2 bases at J; junction bases unmatched: 0. The CDR3 runs to 12 residues. The CDR3 protein is CASRGQQETQYF. CDR3 sequence (DNA): TGTGCCAGCAGGGGACAGCAAGAGACCCAGTACTTC. Full variable domain (rest looked up from reference TRBV25-1 and TRBJ2-5): EADIYQTPRYLVIGTGKKITLECSQTMGHDKMYWYQQDPGMELHLIHYSYGVNSTEKGDLSSESTVSRIRTEHFPLTLESARPSHTSQYLCASRGQQETQYFGPGTRLLVL.

The chain links TRBV14 to TRBJ1-1; TRBD1 might be the D (5 bases). Looked up from germline, CDR1 is SGHDN and CDR2 is FVKESK. V gave up 6 bases and J gave up 5 bases, with 16 bases separating them. CDR3 length: 14 residues. CDR3 loop: CASRQGGGGTEAFF. The CDR3 region has the DNA TGTGCCAGCAGGCAGGGCGGGGGGGGGACTGAAGCTTTCTTT.

This clone was detected once. The V call is TRBV27, the J call TRBJ2-1; the D is unclear. The germline V gene has CDR1 MNHEY and CDR2 SMNVEV (reference sequence). The V end was cut by 6 bases, the J end by 3 bases, with 12 bases between. The CDR3 consists of 14 residues. In DNA form, the CDR3 reads TGTGCCAGCAGGGGCAAGACCCACTACAATGAGCAGTTCTTC. Translation: CASRGKTHYNEQFF.

The J gene is TRBJ1-4, the V gene TRBV9, with 8 nucleotides matching TRBD1. After removal of 5 bases from V and 6 bases from J, the junction contained 6 bases not matched to a gene. The germline CDR1 and CDR2 sequences are SGDLS and YYNGEE. The CDR3 spans 14 residues. The CDR3 reads CASSPGTGYEKLFF. For the CDR3, the DNA is TGTGCCAGCAGTCCCGGGACAGGATATGAAAAACTGTTTTTT.

Only a few counts were recorded for this clone. This sequence joins TRBV6-1 and TRBJ1-1; 9 bases map to TRBD1. V trimming: 4 bases; J trimming: 2 bases; junction bases outside the gene matches: 2. The CDR3 contains 14 residues. CDR1 MNHNS and CDR2 SASEGT come from the germline V gene. CDR3 region: CASSVGQGNTEAFF. As DNA, the CDR3 is TGTGCCAGCAGTGTGGGACAGGGAAACACTGAAGCTTTCTTT.

This clone was recorded once. This chain joins TRBV10-1 and TRBJ2-2, with 7 bases aligning to TRBD1. V lost 11 bases and J lost 7; bases outside the gene matches: 13. CDR1 is WNHNN, CDR2 SYGVQD, per germline (reference sequence). There are 14 residues in the CDR3. The CDR3 nucleotides read TGCGCCGGCCAGGGCAGGGGGTGTGGCGGGGAGCTGTTTTTT. Its translation is CAGQGRGCGGELFF.

The J gene is TRBJ1-1, the V gene TRBV25-1; no firm D call. Germline values: CDR1 MGHDK, CDR2 SYGVNS. Trimming took 7 bases from V and 1 from J, leaving 13 bases between them. The CDR3 contains 14 residues. In DNA, the CDR3 is TGTGCCAGCATTAAAGGAGAAAAGAACACTGAAGCTTTCTTT. It translates to CASIKGEKNTEAFF.

V and J are TRBV19 and TRBJ1-2; maybe TRBD1 (6 bases). The germline V and J ends were trimmed by 4 bases and 3 bases, with 15 bases remaining between them. CDR1 is LNHDA, CDR2 SQIVND, per germline (reference sequence). The CDR3 has 15 amino acids. The CDR3 nucleotides are TGTGCCAGTAGTACACAGGGAGGGTCCGACTATGGCTACACCTTC. Translating gives CASSTQGGSDYGYTF.

The J gene is TRBJ2-7, the V gene TRBV7-2; TRBD1 might be the D (6 bases). Germline V CDR1 and CDR2: SGHTA, FQGNSA. The CDR3 has 13 amino acids. The ends were cut back, 6 bases at V and 1 base at J, with 10 bases in the middle. The CDR3 DNA reads as TGTGCCAGCAGTGACAGGCATTCCTACGAGCAGTACTTC. This gives the protein CASSDRHSYEQYF. The full variable domain, rest sourced from reference TRBV7-2 and TRBJ2-7, is GAGVSQSPSNKVTEKGKDVELRCDPISGHTALYWYRQSLGQGLEFLIYFQGNSAPDKSGLPSDRFSAERTGGSVSTLTIQRTQQEDSAVYLCASSDRHSYEQYFGPGTRLTVT.

This clone was counted once. The chain is built from TRBV5-1 and TRBJ2-5, with 7 bases matching TRBD1. V gave up 7 bases and J gave up 1 base; unmatched junction bases: 19. Germline assignment: CDR1 SGHRS and CDR2 YFSETQ. The length of the CDR3 is 18 residues. The CDR3 region has the DNA TGCGCCAGCGTTGTAAGGGGGCATAATTCTGGGTTCCAAGAGACCCAGTACTTC. It is translated as CASVVRGHNSGFQETQYF.

This chain joins TRBV9 and TRBJ2-5; D might be TRBD2 (5 bases). Germline lookup yields CDR1 SGDLS and CDR2 YYNGEE. CDR3 size: 14 residues. The V gene lost 2 bases and the J gene lost 1 base, with 9 bases spanning the gap. The CDR3 region is CASSVSGSQETQYF. The CDR3 region has the DNA TGTGCCAGCAGCGTCAGCGGCTCCCAAGAGACCCAGTACTTC.

V and J are TRBV19 and TRBJ1-5, with D perhaps TRBD1 (6 bases). The CDR3 loop spans 13 amino acids. The germline V and J ends were trimmed by 7 bases and 3 bases, with 10 bases remaining between them. The V gene's germline CDR1 is LNHDA and CDR2 SQIVND (reference sequence). CDR3 sequence: CASTQGLNQPQHF. The CDR3 coding sequence is TGTGCCAGTACACAGGGTCTCAATCAGCCCCAGCATTTT.

This rearrangement joins TRBV27 to TRBJ2-5; D remains ambiguous. TRBJ2-7 matches the DNA end more closely, so the J call is doubtful. Germline loops: CDR1 MNHEY, CDR2 SMNVEV (reference sequence). The CDR3 contains 13 residues. This chain's CDR3 is CARTPAPPDEQYF. As DNA, the CDR3 is TGTGCCAGGACCCCAGCGCCTCCCGACGAGCAGTACTTC.